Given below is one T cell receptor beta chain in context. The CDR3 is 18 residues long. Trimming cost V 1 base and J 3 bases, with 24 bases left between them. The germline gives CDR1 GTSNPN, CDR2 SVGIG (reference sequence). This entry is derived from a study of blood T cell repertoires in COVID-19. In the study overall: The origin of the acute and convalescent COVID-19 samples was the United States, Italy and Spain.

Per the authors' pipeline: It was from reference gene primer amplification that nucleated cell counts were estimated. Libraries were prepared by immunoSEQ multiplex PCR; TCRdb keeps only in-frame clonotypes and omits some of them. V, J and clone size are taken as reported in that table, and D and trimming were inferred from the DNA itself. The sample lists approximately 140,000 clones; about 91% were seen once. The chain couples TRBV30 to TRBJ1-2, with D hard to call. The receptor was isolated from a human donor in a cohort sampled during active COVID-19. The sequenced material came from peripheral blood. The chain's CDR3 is CAWSGLIKATQSDYGYTF. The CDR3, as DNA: TGTGCCTGGAGTGGACTTATTAAAGCTACTCAGTCTGACTATGGCTACACCTTC. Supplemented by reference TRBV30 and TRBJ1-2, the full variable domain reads SQTIHQWPATLVQPVGSPLSLECTVEGTSNPNLYWYRQAAGRGLQLLFYSVGIGQISSEVPQNLSASRPQDRQFILSSKKLLLSDSGFYLCAWSGLIKATQSDYGYTFGSGTRLTVV.